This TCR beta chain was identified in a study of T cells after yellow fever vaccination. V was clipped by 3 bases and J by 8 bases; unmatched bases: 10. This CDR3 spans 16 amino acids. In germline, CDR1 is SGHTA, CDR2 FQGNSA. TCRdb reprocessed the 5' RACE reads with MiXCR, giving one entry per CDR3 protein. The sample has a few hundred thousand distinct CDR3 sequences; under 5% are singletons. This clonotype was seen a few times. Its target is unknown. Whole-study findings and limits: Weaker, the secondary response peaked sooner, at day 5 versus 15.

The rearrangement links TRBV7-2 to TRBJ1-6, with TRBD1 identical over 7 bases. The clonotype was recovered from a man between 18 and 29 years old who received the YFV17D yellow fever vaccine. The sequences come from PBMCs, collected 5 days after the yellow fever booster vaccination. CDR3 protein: CASSFQETGPHSPLHF. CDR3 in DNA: TGTGCCAGCAGCTTCCAAGAGACAGGGCCCCATTCACCCCTCCACTTT.